These T cell receptor beta chains were read from a single sample in a study of Ad26.COV2.S vaccination and SARS-CoV-2 variants. Some clones are missing from TCRdb's copy, which holds only in-frame ones; the method was immunoSEQ multiplex PCR. Of roughly 420,000 clones listed, around 89% are singletons. The specimen was peripheral blood, collected in a trial of Ad26.COV2.S vaccine versus placebo. Receptors were obtained from a person aged 18-65 years who received the Ad26.COV2.S COVID-19 vaccine or a placebo. The conserved cysteine and the conserved F or W are not part of the CDR3 here. Part of the rows lack a size; the others show once, few, many or a class for expanded clones.

J gene: TRBJ2-3
clone size: .
V gene: TRBV19
CDR3 protein: ASSTELRTDTQY

J gene: TRBJ2-7
clone size: .
V gene: TRBV4-3
CDR3 protein: ASSQVASGSSYEQY

J gene: TRBJ2-5
clone size: .
V gene: TRBV7-3
CDR3 protein: ASSPPTRDRKY

J gene: TRBJ1-1
clone size: .
V gene: TRBV11-2
CDR3 protein: ASSIRVGLGEAF

J gene: TRBJ1-2
clone size: .
V gene: TRBV4-1
CDR3 protein: ASSQNRGDGYT

J gene: TRBJ2-5
clone size: .
V gene: TRBV3-1/TRBV3-2
CDR3 protein: ASSQDRGGQETQY

J gene: TRBJ2-7
clone size: once
V gene: TRBV2
CDR3 protein: ASSSPGVAQY

J gene: TRBJ1-4
clone size: .
V gene: TRBV6-6
CDR3 protein: ASRITGVANEKLF

J gene: TRBJ2-2
clone size: .
V gene: TRBV7-9
CDR3 protein: ASRQNTGELF

J gene: TRBJ2-5
clone size: .
V gene: TRBV27
CDR3 protein: ASTPRRGEETQY

J gene: TRBJ2-3
clone size: .
V gene: TRBV4-2
CDR3 protein: ASSQEDRLGDTQY

J gene: TRBJ2-2
clone size: .
V gene: TRBV6-2/TRBV6-3
CDR3 protein: ASRPRPLGTGELF

J gene: TRBJ2-7
clone size: .
V gene: TRBV5-1
CDR3 protein: ASSGLPGQGAYEQY

J gene: TRBJ1-4
clone size: .
V gene: TRBV7-9
CDR3 protein: ASSLDTSWEKLF

J gene: TRBJ1-1
clone size: .
V gene: TRBV19
CDR3 protein: ASTARGGANEAF

J gene: TRBJ2-3
clone size: .
V gene: TRBV4-3
CDR3 protein: ASSQPGTDTQY

J gene: TRBJ2-7
clone size: .
V gene: TRBV7-2
CDR3 protein: ASSLQSRNYEQY

J gene: TRBJ1-2
clone size: .
V gene: TRBV5-8
CDR3 protein: ASSLVQGVGYT

J gene: TRBJ2-4
clone size: once
V gene: TRBV12-3/TRBV12-4
CDR3 protein: ASSQGRRNIQY

J gene: TRBJ2-3
clone size: .
V gene: TRBV7-2
CDR3 protein: ASSLRPNILSSTDTQY

J gene: TRBJ1-1
clone size: .
V gene: TRBV30
CDR3 protein: AWSFRGLNTEAF

J gene: TRBJ1-2
clone size: .
V gene: TRBV29-1
CDR3 protein: SVPQGANYGYT

J gene: TRBJ2-1
clone size: .
V gene: TRBV11-3
CDR3 protein: ASSVGLAYQF

J gene: TRBJ2-1
clone size: .
V gene: TRBV11-3
CDR3 protein: ASSKGGPYNEQF

J gene: TRBJ2-1
clone size: .
V gene: TRBV3-1/TRBV3-2
CDR3 protein: ASSQGDRPYNEQF